This T cell receptor (beta chain) was observed in a study of T cells in tuberculosis. Study information: CD1B tetramers identified T cells specific for mycobacterial lipid GMM.

This clone appeared once. Its antigen is still unknown. Study findings and constraints: Active tuberculosis cases were adults; controls were adolescents. GMM-specific TCRs were nearer to active tuberculosis alpha repertoires, suggesting expansion.

The V and J ends lost 4 bases and 9 bases, in that order; junction bases with no gene match: 5. CDR3 length: 13 residues. Germline CDR1 and CDR2: MNHNY and SVGAGI (reference sequence). Sequenced by immunoSEQ multiplex PCR; TCRdb stores in-frame clones only, minus some. Of about 33,000 clones listed, approximately 90% were seen once; the top ten hold 7.7%. Sequenced material: PBMCs. This clonotype originated in a donor aged 10 to 29 with latent tuberculosis or without tuberculosis infection. Some clones in this sample may be carry-over from other donors' samples. The V gene is TRBV6-6, the J gene TRBJ2-1; 8 bases agree with TRBD2. CDR3 coding DNA: TGTGCCAGCAGTTGGACTAGCCACAGTGAGCAGTTCTTC. Its translation: CASSWTSHSEQFF.